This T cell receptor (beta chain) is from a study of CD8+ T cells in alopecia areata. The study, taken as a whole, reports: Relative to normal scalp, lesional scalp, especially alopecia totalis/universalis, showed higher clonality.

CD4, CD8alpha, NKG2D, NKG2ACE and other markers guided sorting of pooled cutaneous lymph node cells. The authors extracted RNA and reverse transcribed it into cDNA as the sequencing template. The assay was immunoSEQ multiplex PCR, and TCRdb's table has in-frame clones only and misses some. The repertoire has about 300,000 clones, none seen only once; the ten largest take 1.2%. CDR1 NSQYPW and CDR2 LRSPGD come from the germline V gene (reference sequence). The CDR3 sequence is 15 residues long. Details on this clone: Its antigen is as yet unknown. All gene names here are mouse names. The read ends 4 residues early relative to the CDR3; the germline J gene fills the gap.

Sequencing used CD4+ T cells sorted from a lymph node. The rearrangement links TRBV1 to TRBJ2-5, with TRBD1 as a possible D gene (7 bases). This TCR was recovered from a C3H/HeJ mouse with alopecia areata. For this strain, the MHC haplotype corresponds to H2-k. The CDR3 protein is CTCSADLRGDDTQYF. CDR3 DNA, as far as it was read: TGCACCTGCAGTGCAGATCTCAGGGGGGACGAC. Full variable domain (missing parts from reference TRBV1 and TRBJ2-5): VTLLEQNPRWRLVPRGQAVNLRCILKNSQYPWMSWYQQDLQKQLQWLFTLRSPGDKEVKSLPGADYLATRVTDTELRLQVANMSQGRTLYCTCSADLRGDDTQYFGPGTRLLVL.